Sequencing of this T cell receptor beta chain was carried out in a study of cytomegalovirus exposure and HLA in healthy donors. Comments on this clone: What it recognizes is unknown.

Whole-study findings and limits: A list of approximately 160 TCR beta chains associated with cytomegalovirus was given. Most TCR beta V segments were productive about 87% or about 30% of the time in an earlier analysis.

The CDR3 has 14 residues. Trimming removed 6 bases from V and 7 bases from J; junction bases left unmatched: 9. The germline V gene encodes CDR1 MDHEN and CDR2 SYDVKM. The PCR ran on 60 Vbeta and 13 Jbeta primers. TCRdb's table, derived via immunoSEQ multiplex PCR, lists solely in-frame clones and lacks some. The sample includes 55,000 to 80,000 clones, around 63% of them seen just once. This clonotype originated in a woman in her thirties in good health and CMV-seronegative. The sample was PBMCs. The rearrangement joins TRBV28 to TRBJ2-1, with 7 bases that match TRBD1. The CDR3 bases are TGTGCCAGCAGCGGGACAGAAAGCACGAATGAGCAGTTCTTC. This gives the protein CASSGTESTNEQFF. Full variable domain (rest looked up from reference TRBV28 and TRBJ2-1): DVKVTQSSRYLVKRTGEKVFLECVQDMDHENMFWYRQDPGLGLRLIYFSYDVKMKEKGDIPEGYSVSREKKERFSLILESASTNQTSMYLCASSGTESTNEQFFGPGTRLTVL.